This TCR beta chain stems from a study of cytomegalovirus exposure and HLA in healthy donors. Regarding this clone: The antigen remains unidentified.

Broader study findings: Upon later analysis, TCR association rates were observed to vary by HLA locus, being highest for DRB1 and lowest for HLA-C. An Asian-associated ancestry cluster reportedly showed fewer N-insertions than the approximately 700-donor mean in a later analysis. Most TCRs appeared rarely, but some public TCRs recurred in many donors.

Both 60 Vbeta primers and 13 Jbeta primers went into the PCR. The authors' processing: Around 9.9 million shared chains were among the approximately 76 million unique TCR beta chains that a later analysis counted. TCRdb keeps only in-frame clones here, not all; method: immunoSEQ multiplex PCR. Clone size and the V and J calls come from that table; the DNA yielded D and trimming. The data show 150,000 to 200,000 clones, with around 80% seen just once and 2% to 2.5% held by the top ten. Losses at the gene ends were 5 bases for V and 3 bases for J; bases not matched to a gene: 9. Germline CDR1 reads SNHLY; CDR2 reads FYNNEI. CDR3 length: 15 residues.

Source material: PBMCs. The chain has TRBV2 and TRBJ1-1; 7 nucleotides align to TRBD1. The receptor comes from a woman in her twenties or thirties in good health and CMV-seropositive. For the CDR3, the DNA is TGTGCCAGCAGTCCTCCCCCCAGGGGGGACACTGAAGCTTTCTTT. Its protein is CASSPPPRGDTEAFF.